Listed below are T cell receptor beta chains from one sample, sequenced in a study of T cell responses to AZD1222 COVID-19 vaccine. The table came from immunoSEQ multiplex PCR; TCRdb's copy has only in-frame clones and leaves some out. The data show about 160,000 clones, with roughly nine tenths seen just once and around 4.9% held by the top ten. The sample was peripheral blood, taken on day 0 of AZD1222 vaccination. Receptors were obtained from an adult in good health. CDR3s include the opening cysteine and the closing phenylalanine or tryptophan. The D gene is left open where the match is weak. Not every row has a clone size; where given, it reads once, few, many or a size class.

V gene: TRBV20-1; D gene: TRBD2; J gene: TRBJ2-1; clone size: NA; CDR3 DNA: TGCAGTGCTAGTCGTTTCTTGGGACTAGCGGGAGGTATCCCCTACAATGAGCAGTTCTTC; CDR3 protein: CSASRFLGLAGGIPYNEQFF
V gene: TRBV7-2; D gene: TRBD2; J gene: TRBJ2-7; clone size: NA; CDR3 DNA: TGTGCCAGCAGCTTCGGGCGGGAGCCCTACGAGCAGTACTTC; CDR3 protein: CASSFGREPYEQYF
V gene: TRBV18; D gene: TRBD1; J gene: TRBJ1-6; clone size: NA; CDR3 DNA: TGTGCCAGCTCACCGATTCTGGACAGGAGAAATTCACCCCTCCACTTT; CDR3 protein: CASSPILDRRNSPLHF
V gene: TRBV19; D gene: NA; J gene: TRBJ1-1; clone size: NA; CDR3 DNA: TGTGCCAGTAGTATCTACTGGGGCACTGAAGCTTTCTTT; CDR3 protein: CASSIYWGTEAFF
V gene: TRBV2; D gene: TRBD1; J gene: TRBJ1-5; clone size: NA; CDR3 DNA: TGTGCCAGCAGCGGGACAGGGGGCCTCAGTCAGCCCCAGCATTTT; CDR3 protein: CASSGTGGLSQPQHF
V gene: TRBV13; D gene: NA; J gene: TRBJ2-2; clone size: NA; CDR3 DNA: TGTGCCAGCAGCTTAGGCGACACCGGGGAGCTGTTTTTT; CDR3 protein: CASSLGDTGELFF
V gene: TRBV6-2/TRBV6-3; D gene: NA; J gene: TRBJ1-1; clone size: NA; CDR3 DNA: TGTGCCAGCAGCAGCGCGGCGACCCCCCCTGAAGCTTTCTTT; CDR3 protein: CASSSAATPPEAFF
V gene: TRBV7-9; D gene: TRBD2; J gene: TRBJ2-1; clone size: NA; CDR3 DNA: TGTGCCAGCAGCCAGGGACTAGCGGGGGTGGATGAGCAGTTCTTC; CDR3 protein: CASSQGLAGVDEQFF
V gene: TRBV6-4; D gene: NA; J gene: TRBJ1-6; clone size: NA; CDR3 DNA: TGTGCCAGCAGCCCCGGACTGTCCGGGGATTCACCCCTCCACTTT; CDR3 protein: CASSPGLSGDSPLHF
V gene: TRBV27; D gene: NA; J gene: TRBJ1-5; clone size: NA; CDR3 DNA: TGTGCCAGCAAAAGAACAGGGTTCAATCAGCCCCAGCATTTT; CDR3 protein: CASKRTGFNQPQHF
V gene: TRBV28; D gene: TRBD2; J gene: TRBJ2-7; clone size: NA; CDR3 DNA: TGTGCCAGCAGCAGGGGGAGGACTAGCGGTCCAAGGGAGCAGTACTTC; CDR3 protein: CASSRGRTSGPREQYF
V gene: TRBV9; D gene: NA; J gene: TRBJ2-7; clone size: NA; CDR3 DNA: TGTGCCAGCAGCAAGGCCTTCGGTACGTGGGAGCAGTACTTC; CDR3 protein: CASSKAFGTWEQYF
V gene: TRBV5-3; D gene: TRBD2; J gene: TRBJ2-7; clone size: NA; CDR3 DNA: TGTGCCAGAAGCTTGAAAGGACTAGCGGGAGCCCCCCCAAATTACGAGCAGTACTTC; CDR3 protein: CARSLKGLAGAPPNYEQYF
V gene: TRBV7-3; D gene: TRBD2; J gene: TRBJ2-1; clone size: NA; CDR3 DNA: TGTGCCAGCAGCAGGACTAGCGGAGGCGGTTACAATGAGCAGTTCTTC; CDR3 protein: CASSRTSGGGYNEQFF
V gene: TRBV3-1/TRBV3-2; D gene: NA; J gene: TRBJ1-6; clone size: NA; CDR3 DNA: TGTGCCAGCAGCCCCTCCTACGACTTT; CDR3 protein: CASSPSYDF
V gene: TRBV7-2; D gene: NA; J gene: TRBJ1-1; clone size: NA; CDR3 DNA: TGTGCCAGCAGCAATTCCGCGAACACTGAAGCTTTCTTT; CDR3 protein: CASSNSANTEAFF
V gene: TRBV3-1/TRBV3-2; D gene: NA; J gene: TRBJ1-5; clone size: NA; CDR3 DNA: TGTGCCAGCAGCCAAACTGGCGGGCCGGGTCAGCCCCAGCATTTT; CDR3 protein: CASSQTGGPGQPQHF
V gene: TRBV6-5; D gene: NA; J gene: TRBJ2-5; clone size: NA; CDR3 DNA: TGTGCCAGCCTGGGTTGGGGTAGAGAGACCCAGTACTTC; CDR3 protein: CASLGWGRETQYF
V gene: TRBV9; D gene: NA; J gene: TRBJ1-3; clone size: NA; CDR3 DNA: TGTGCCAGCAGCCAAGGAAACACCATATATTTT; CDR3 protein: CASSQGNTIYF
V gene: TRBV7-9; D gene: TRBD1; J gene: TRBJ1-1; clone size: NA; CDR3 DNA: TGTGCCAGCAGCCTCGCCCCAGGGGGGGGAACTGAAGCTTTCTTT; CDR3 protein: CASSLAPGGGTEAFF
V gene: TRBV5-1; D gene: TRBD1; J gene: TRBJ1-2; clone size: NA; CDR3 DNA: TGCGCCAGCAGCCGACGGGACAGAGGCTCTGGCTACACCTTC; CDR3 protein: CASSRRDRGSGYTF
V gene: TRBV7-3; D gene: TRBD2; J gene: TRBJ2-1; clone size: NA; CDR3 DNA: TGTGCCAGCAGCTCGGGACTAGCGGATGAGCAGTTCTTC; CDR3 protein: CASSSGLADEQFF
V gene: TRBV6-1; D gene: NA; J gene: TRBJ1-2; clone size: NA; CDR3 DNA: TGTGCCAGCAGTGAAAGTAAGAGGAACTATGGCTACACCTTC; CDR3 protein: CASSESKRNYGYTF
V gene: TRBV19; D gene: NA; J gene: TRBJ2-4; clone size: NA; CDR3 DNA: TGTGCTTCCCAGACCGGCGGGATTCGTCAAAACATTCAGTACTTC; CDR3 protein: CASQTGGIRQNIQYF
V gene: TRBV10-3; D gene: NA; J gene: TRBJ1-4; clone size: NA; CDR3 DNA: TGTGCCATCAGCCCGGGCCCTAATGAAAAACTGTTTTTT; CDR3 protein: CAISPGPNEKLFF
V gene: TRBV2; D gene: NA; J gene: TRBJ2-7; clone size: NA; CDR3 DNA: TGTGCCAGCAGAGAATCCCCGGCCTCCTACGAGCAGTACTTC; CDR3 protein: CASRESPASYEQYF
V gene: TRBV5-1; D gene: TRBD2; J gene: TRBJ2-5; clone size: NA; CDR3 DNA: TGCGCCAGCAGCTTGGCACTAGCGGGAGGTCCCCCGTCGGGAGAGACCCAGTACTTC; CDR3 protein: CASSLALAGGPPSGETQYF
V gene: TRBV5-6; D gene: NA; J gene: TRBJ1-3; clone size: NA; CDR3 DNA: TGTGCCAGCAGCCCGTGGGGTTTTTCTGGAAACACCATATATTTT; CDR3 protein: CASSPWGFSGNTIYF
V gene: TRBV28; D gene: NA; J gene: TRBJ2-7; clone size: NA; CDR3 DNA: TGTGCCAGCAGGGGGGTGGGGTCTACCGGCGAGCAGTACTTC; CDR3 protein: CASRGVGSTGEQYF
V gene: TRBV5-1; D gene: NA; J gene: TRBJ1-3; clone size: NA; CDR3 DNA: TGCGCCAGCAGCTTGGAAGGGGACCCAGGAAACACCATATATTTT; CDR3 protein: CASSLEGDPGNTIYF
V gene: TRBV18; D gene: NA; J gene: TRBJ1-5; clone size: NA; CDR3 DNA: TGTGCCAGCTCACCACCGGGGGTCCAGCCCCAGCATTTT; CDR3 protein: CASSPPGVQPQHF
V gene: TRBV7-3; D gene: NA; J gene: TRBJ2-7; clone size: NA; CDR3 DNA: TGTGCCAGCAGCCCCGGTGACAGAACCTACGAGCAGTACTTC; CDR3 protein: CASSPGDRTYEQYF
V gene: TRBV5-1; D gene: NA; J gene: TRBJ2-5; clone size: NA; CDR3 DNA: TGCGCCAGCAGCTTGGCGACTAGTCATCCGCCAGAGACCCAGTACTTC; CDR3 protein: CASSLATSHPPETQYF
V gene: TRBV18; D gene: TRBD1; J gene: TRBJ1-1; clone size: NA; CDR3 DNA: TGTGCCAGCTCACCTCGACAGGGGGTTGTGAACACTGAAGCTTTCTTT; CDR3 protein: CASSPRQGVVNTEAFF
V gene: TRBV4-2; D gene: TRBD1; J gene: TRBJ2-2; clone size: NA; CDR3 DNA: TGTGCCAGCAGAAAACAGGGGGAAACCGGGGAGCTGTTTTTT; CDR3 protein: CASRKQGETGELFF
V gene: TRBV7-2; D gene: TRBD2; J gene: TRBJ2-3; clone size: NA; CDR3 DNA: TGTGCCAGCAGGTTGACTAGCGGGATGTTGACAGATACGCAGTATTTT; CDR3 protein: CASRLTSGMLTDTQYF
V gene: TRBV18; D gene: NA; J gene: TRBJ1-5; clone size: NA; CDR3 DNA: TGTGCCAGCTCACCAATGACGCTCGGGCAGCCCCAGCATTTT; CDR3 protein: CASSPMTLGQPQHF
V gene: TRBV2; D gene: TRBD1; J gene: TRBJ1-5; clone size: NA; CDR3 DNA: TGTGCCAGCAGTGAAAGGGGCCCCGGGACAGGGACTTATAGCAATCAGCCCCAGCATTTT; CDR3 protein: CASSERGPGTGTYSNQPQHF
V gene: TRBV19; D gene: NA; J gene: TRBJ2-1; clone size: NA; CDR3 DNA: TGTGCCAGTAGTATCTCCGCGGTTGGGATTTGGGATGAGCAGTTCTTC; CDR3 protein: CASSISAVGIWDEQFF
V gene: TRBV10-3; D gene: TRBD2; J gene: TRBJ2-5; clone size: NA; CDR3 DNA: TGTGCCATCAGTGAGGTTAGCGGGGAGACCCAGTACTTC; CDR3 protein: CAISEVSGETQYF
V gene: TRBV10-3; D gene: TRBD2; J gene: TRBJ2-1; clone size: once; CDR3 DNA: TGTGCCATCAGCGCTAGCGGGAGCTCCTACAATGAGCAGTTCTTC; CDR3 protein: CAISASGSSYNEQFF
V gene: TRBV19; D gene: TRBD1; J gene: TRBJ1-4; clone size: NA; CDR3 DNA: TGTGCCAGTAGGAACAGGGGTACTAATGAAAAACTGTTTTTT; CDR3 protein: CASRNRGTNEKLFF